The rows below give T cell receptor beta chains drawn from one sample of a study of identical twins. Each CDR3 protein gets one entry after TCRdb re-called the 5' RACE reads with MiXCR. This repertoire shows about 810,000 distinct CDR3 sequences, over 9% found once; its top ten account for around 1.6%. These data were likewise used in another study, on yellow fever vaccine responses in identical twins.

What was sequenced was PBMCs. The receptors shown here come from a woman aged 18-29 years in good health. The CDR3 runs from the conserved cysteine through the conserved F or W. The D gene is left open where the match is weak. Expanded clones get a size class; other rows say once, few or many, or leave the size out.

TRBV10-3	TRBD2	TRBJ2-2	NA	CATRTSGGPNTGELFF	TGTGCCACCAGGACTAGCGGGGGACCGAACACCGGGGAGCTGTTTTTT
TRBV11-2	NA	TRBJ2-2	NA	CASSSSGPTPLFF	TGTGCCAGCAGCTCCTCGGGACCAACACCGCTGTTTTTT
TRBV28	NA	TRBJ2-4	NA	CASTGHSSKIAKNIQYF	TGTGCCAGCACAGGCCACTCTAGCAAAATAGCCAAAAACATTCAGTACTTC
TRBV4-1	TRBD1	TRBJ2-7	few	CASSQGPGQTYEQYF	TGCGCCAGCAGCCAAGGCCCGGGACAGACCTACGAGCAGTACTTC
TRBV11-2	NA	TRBJ1-4	few	CASSLGVSWEKLFF	TGTGCCAGCAGCTTAGGAGTTTCGTGGGAAAAACTGTTTTTT
TRBV20-1	NA	TRBJ2-1	NA	CSARRDPYNEQFF	TGCAGTGCGCGGCGGGACCCCTACAATGAGCAGTTCTTC
TRBV20-1	NA	TRBJ1-6	many	CSAAGTYNSPLHF	TGCAGTGCAGCCGGGACCTATAATTCACCCCTCCACTTT
TRBV13	NA	TRBJ1-1	NA	CASSHFRGLDTEAFF	TGTGCCAGCAGCCACTTCCGGGGGCTAGACACTGAAGCTTTCTTT
TRBV3-1	NA	TRBJ1-2	few	CASSLGGRIYGYTF	TGTGCCAGCAGCCTCGGTGGCAGGATCTATGGCTACACCTTC
TRBV4-1	NA	TRBJ2-7	NA	CASSQVESGGIEQYF	TGCGCCAGCAGCCAAGTGGAGTCAGGTGGCATCGAGCAGTACTTC
TRBV11-2	TRBD1	TRBJ2-6	NA	CASSSPPLGQNSSGANVLTF	TGTGCCAGCAGCTCCCCTCCCTTGGGACAGAACAGCTCTGGGGCCAACGTCCTGACTTTC
TRBV5-1	NA	TRBJ1-2	NA	CASSLETDRGYGYTF	TGCGCCAGCAGCTTGGAAACTGACAGAGGGTATGGCTACACCTTC
TRBV14	NA	TRBJ1-5	few	CASSQDPMAPQHF	TGTGCCAGCAGCCAAGATCCCATGGCCCCCCAGCATTTT
TRBV24-1	NA	TRBJ2-1	many	CATSDTTLGAAIYNEQFF	TGTGCCACCAGTGATACCACCCTCGGGGCGGCAATCTACAATGAGCAGTTCTTC
TRBV5-1	NA	TRBJ1-1	many	CASSSYRDEAFF	TGCGCCAGCAGCTCGTACAGAGATGAAGCTTTCTTT
TRBV11-2	TRBD2	TRBJ2-1	few	CASSLDLLAGGPYNEQFF	TGTGCCAGCAGCTTAGATCTTCTAGCGGGAGGGCCTTACAATGAGCAGTTCTTC
TRBV4-1	NA	TRBJ1-5	many	CASSQGTPNLWPQHF	TGCGCCAGCAGCCAGGGGACTCCTAATCTGTGGCCCCAGCATTTT
TRBV28	TRBD1	TRBJ2-1	many	CASLNRDRYNEQFF	TGTGCCAGCTTGAACCGGGACAGGTACAATGAGCAGTTCTTC
TRBV12-3/TRBV12-4	TRBD2	TRBJ2-1	once	CASRPKAGGPYNEQFF	TGTGCCAGCAGACCAAAGGCGGGAGGGCCCTACAATGAGCAGTTCTTC
TRBV6-2/TRBV6-3	NA	TRBJ2-1	few	CASSYSTGGNEQFF	TGTGCCAGCAGTTACTCGACGGGCGGCAATGAGCAGTTCTTC
TRBV5-1	NA	TRBJ1-6	few	CASSLGQNENSPLHF	TGCGCCAGCAGCTTGGGGCAGAACGAAAATTCACCCCTCCACTTT
TRBV24-1	NA	TRBJ2-3	NA	CATSGRADTQYF	TGTGCCACCAGTGGTCGGGCAGATACGCAGTATTTT
TRBV5-5	NA	TRBJ2-1	many	CASSAGTTSYNEQFF	TGTGCCAGCAGTGCCGGGACCACCTCCTACAATGAGCAGTTCTTC
TRBV5-5	NA	TRBJ2-1	NA	CASSSFTSNEQFF	TGTGCCAGCAGCTCCTTCACTAGCAATGAGCAGTTCTTC
TRBV7-8	NA	TRBJ1-6	many	CASSLGQGIVDSPLHF	TGTGCCAGCAGCTTAGGGCAAGGCATAGTGGATTCACCCCTCCACTTT
TRBV27	NA	TRBJ1-5	NA	CASRSPDSNQPQHF	TGTGCCAGCCGTTCCCCGGACAGCAATCAGCCCCAGCATTTT
TRBV11-2	TRBD2	TRBJ2-5	NA	CASSHTSGGALETQYF	TGTGCCAGCAGCCATACTAGCGGGGGGGCCCTGGAGACCCAGTACTTC
TRBV10-3	NA	TRBJ2-5	NA	CATGQETQYF	TGTGCCACGGGTCAAGAGACCCAGTACTTC
TRBV18	NA	TRBJ2-1	few	CASTNDVGQTYNEQFF	TGTGCCAGCACCAACGATGTTGGACAGACCTACAATGAGCAGTTCTTC